One and the same sample provided the 5 T cell receptor beta chains below, sequenced in a study of PD-1 blockade in classical Hodgkin lymphoma. The time point: cycle 4 day 1 (C4D1), after 6 weeks of nivolumab. Every patient relapsed after autologous stem cell transplantation, and brentuximab vedotin exposure varied. Here immunoSEQ multiplex PCR was the method, and the copy in TCRdb shows in-frame clones only, minus some. The data show about 47,000 clones, about 80% seen once. The source was peripheral blood mononuclear cells (PBMCs), collected before the fourth cycle of nivolumab. The receptor source for this set is a human donor with classical Hodgkin lymphoma.

The gene calls are TRBV29-1 and TRBJ2-7; either TRBD1 or TRBD2 may supply D (5 bases each). Looked up from germline, CDR1 is SQVTM and CDR2 is ANQGSEA. The CDR3 has 15 residues. Trimming took 1 base from V and 3 from J, leaving 16 bases between them. The CDR3 DNA follows: TGCAGCGTTGAAGGTGGGACGGTGGGGAGCTACGAGCAGTACTTC. Amino acid sequence: CSVEGGTVGSYEQYF.

The V and J genes are TRBV6-6 and TRBJ1-2, with 9 bases identical to TRBD1. The CDR3 spans 13 residues. V lost 4 bases, J lost 8 bases, and 5 bases stayed unmatched. Germline V CDR1 and CDR2: MNHNY, SVGAGI (reference sequence). CDR3 in amino acids: CASSFRTGEGYTF. CDR3 nucleotides: TGTGCCAGCAGTTTCCGGACAGGGGAAGGCTACACCTTC.

For this clone: Different DNA sequences within this sample yield the same CDR3. The V call is TRBV10-3, the J call TRBJ2-2, with 8 positions matching TRBD1. The CDR3 loop spans 14 amino acids. J lost 1 base, V lost 8 bases, and 3 bases had no gene match. Germline assignment: CDR1 ENHRY and CDR2 SYGVKD. The CDR3 sequence is CAIGGTGNTGELFF. CDR3 DNA: TGTGCCATCGGGGGGACAGGGAACACCGGGGAGCTGTTTTTT.

The chain couples TRBV20-1 to TRBJ2-7; maybe TRBD2 (7 bases). V dropped 3 bases and J dropped 5 bases, with 8 bases sitting between them. Per germline, CDR1 DFQATT and CDR2 SNEGSKA (reference sequence). The CDR3 loop spans 11 amino acids. The CDR3 coding sequence is TGCAGTGCTAGCGGGGGGCACGAGCAGTACTTC. Amino acids: CSASGGHEQYF.

This chain connects TRBV6-6 to TRBJ2-7; D gene uncertain. This CDR3 spans 11 amino acids. Germline values: CDR1 MNHNY, CDR2 SVGAGI (reference sequence). The V gene lost 6 bases and the J gene lost 3 bases, with 6 bases spanning the gap. For the CDR3, the DNA is TGTGCCAGCAGCCCGTTCTACGAGCAGTACTTC. Its protein product is CASSPFYEQYF.